Each of the 26 T cell receptor beta chains below was sequenced from the same sample in a study of Graves' ophthalmopathy and Graves' hyperthyroidism. RNA transcripts were the template, and TCR beta CDR3 regions were amplified from them. An opening RT-PCR round employed HTBI primers and preceded a second-round multiplex PCR. TCRdb analysed the multiplex PCR reads with MiXCR anew, one entry per CDR3 protein. The data hold some 350,000 distinct CDR3 sequences, with 15% to 20% observed a single time. Source material: peripheral blood. Receptors originate from an adult woman with stable Graves' hyperthyroidism.

This clonotype has at least ten counts. The J gene is TRBJ2-7, the V gene TRBV7-2; no firm D call. The CDR3 has 13 residues. V lost 2 bases and J 6 bases, leaving 11 bases between the germline ends. Looked up from germline, CDR1 is SGHTA and CDR2 is FQGNSA. CDR3 protein: CASSLTAVGEQYF. The CDR3 nucleotides read TGTGCCAGCAGCTTAACGGCTGTCGGCGAGCAGTACTTC.

This clonotype was detected ten times or more. This sequence joins TRBV27 and TRBJ1-5; TRBD1 might be the D (6 bases). Germline V gene data show CDR1 as MNHEY and CDR2 as SMNVEV (reference sequence). The length of the CDR3 is 15 residues. V was trimmed by 5 bases and J by 5 bases, leaving 16 bases between them. The CDR3 sequence: CASSPGEGVYQPQHF. The CDR3 coding sequence is TGTGCCAGCAGTCCCGGGGAGGGGGTTTATCAGCCCCAGCATTTT.

This clonotype was seen ten or more times. Since a much larger clone is just one base distant, this may be a read error. The chain links TRBV6-1 to TRBJ2-7, with D possibly matching TRBD2 (5 bases). Trimming removed 3 bases from V and 3 bases from J, with 6 bases in between. The CDR3 is made up of 12 amino acids. Germline CDR1 is MNHNS and CDR2 is SASEGT. CDR3 nucleotide sequence: TGTGCCAGCAGTGAGAGGGACTACGAGCAGTACTTC. It is translated as CASSERDYEQYF.

V gene TRBV6-1 combines with J gene TRBJ2-5; 10 bases fit TRBD2. With 2 bases clipped from V and 0 bases from J, the junction kept 0 bases outside the gene matches. In germline, CDR1 is MNHNS, CDR2 SASEGT. The CDR3 runs 15 residues. In nucleotides, the CDR3 is TGTGCCAGCAGTGAACTAGCGGGGGACCAAGAGACCCAGTACTTC. This sequence encodes CASSELAGDQETQYF.

This clonotype was detected many times. The chain employs TRBV11-2 and TRBJ1-1; D call uncertain. With 4 bases removed from V and 1 base from J, the gap between germline ends came to 10 bases. The germline V gene has CDR1 SGHAT and CDR2 FQNNGV. The CDR3 covers 14 residues. The CDR3, as DNA: TGTGCCAGCAGCTCTCAACTCGGGAACACTGAAGCTTTCTTT. Its translation: CASSSQLGNTEAFF. The variable domain in full, with the rest retrieved from reference TRBV11-2 and TRBJ1-1, is EAGVAQSPRYKIIEKRQSVAFWCNPISGHATLYWYQQILGQGPKLLIQFQNNGVVDDSQLPKDRFSAERLKGVDSTLKIQPAKLEDSAVYLCASSSQLGNTEAFFGQGTRLTVV.

This clonotype was observed at least ten times. The gene calls are TRBV6-2 or TRBV6-3 and TRBJ1-1, with 9 bases aligning to TRBD1. V was pared by 10 bases and J by 4 bases, with 7 bases of the junction left unmatched. CDR1 is MNHEY, CDR2 SVGEGT, per germline. CDR3 length: 13 residues. The chain's CDR3 is CATGQGTSTEAFF. The CDR3 coding sequence is TGTGCCACTGGACAGGGGACGAGCACTGAAGCTTTCTTT.

This clonotype was counted many times. The rearrangement joins TRBV12-3 or TRBV12-4 to TRBJ2-5, with 11 positions matching TRBD1. Trimming cost V 4 bases and J 2 bases; bases outside gene matches: 3. The CDR3 covers 15 residues. As DNA, the CDR3 is TGTGCCAGCAGTTGGACAGGGGGCTTACAAGAGACCCAGTACTTC. Amino acid sequence: CASSWTGGLQETQYF.

This clonotype appeared many times. This chain uses TRBV5-4 with TRBJ2-5; no clear D. V was clipped by 3 bases and J by 4 bases, with 16 bases between them. CDR3 length equals 15 residues. In germline, CDR1 is SGHNT, CDR2 YYREEE (reference sequence). This CDR3 reads CASSSYKGTTETQYF. In nucleotides, the CDR3 is TGTGCCAGCAGCTCGTACAAGGGTACGACAGAGACCCAGTACTTC.

This clonotype was picked up many times. The V and J genes are TRBV12-3 or TRBV12-4 and TRBJ2-7; possible D gene TRBD2, 6 bases. The CDR3 covers 15 residues. The ends were cut back, 8 bases at V and 2 bases at J, with 19 bases in the middle. The CDR3 sequence is CASDPPGTPTYEQYF. DNA of the CDR3: TGTGCCAGCGACCCCCCCGGGACTCCCACCTACGAGCAGTACTTC.

The chain recombines TRBV6-2 or TRBV6-3 with TRBJ1-5; 7 bases agree with TRBD1. The germline V gene has CDR1 MNHEY and CDR2 SVGEGT. The V gene end was trimmed by 4 bases and the J gene end by 8 bases; junction bases not matched to a gene: 8. The CDR3 totals 14 residues. The CDR3 loop is CASSFSQGWEPQHF. In nucleotides, the CDR3 is TGTGCCAGCAGTTTTTCACAGGGGTGGGAGCCCCAGCATTTT.

In its sample, this clonotype was seen many times. The chain uses TRBV20-1 and TRBJ1-5, with unresolved D. CDR1 DFQATT and CDR2 SNEGSKA come from the germline V gene (reference sequence). Between the trimmed V and J ends, which lost 3 bases and 4 bases, there was a span of 13 bases. This CDR3 comprises 14 residues. The DNA of the CDR3 is TGCAGTGCTAGTAGGGTACAGCTAAATCAGCCCCAGCATTTT. It is translated as CSASRVQLNQPQHF.

This clonotype showed up many times. The V call is TRBV28, the J call TRBJ2-7; D not resolved. There are 15 residues in the CDR3. The V and J ends lost 0 bases and 0 bases respectively, with 9 bases between them. Germline V gives CDR1 MDHEN, CDR2 SYDVKM. The CDR3 sequence is CASSLWGQSSYEQYF. The CDR3 coding sequence is TGTGCCAGCAGTTTATGGGGCCAGAGCTCCTACGAGCAGTACTTC. Complete variable domain (other parts from reference TRBV28 and TRBJ2-7): DVKVTQSSRYLVKRTGEKVFLECVQDMDHENMFWYRQDPGLGLRLIYFSYDVKMKEKGDIPEGYSVSREKKERFSLILESASTNQTSMYLCASSLWGQSSYEQYFGPGTRLTVT.

The sample holds many counts of this clonotype. The chain couples TRBV6-1 to TRBJ2-7; maybe TRBD2 (5 bases). The germline V and J ends were trimmed by 3 bases and 0 bases, with 12 bases remaining between them. There are 15 residues in the CDR3. CDR1 MNHNS and CDR2 SASEGT come from the germline V gene. The CDR3 sequence: CASSDFLGDSYEQYF. The CDR3 bases are TGTGCCAGCAGTGATTTTTTGGGAGACTCCTACGAGCAGTACTTC.

This clonotype was counted ten times or more. The CDR3 coding sequence is TGTGCCAGCAGTTTGGCGACAGAGAGCTATGGCTACACCTTC. It encodes CASSLATESYGYTF. This chain connects TRBV28 to TRBJ1-2, with D perhaps matching TRBD1 (5 bases). The germline V gene encodes CDR1 MDHEN and CDR2 SYDVKM. V shed 3 bases and J shed 4 bases, with 12 bases lying between them. The CDR3 sequence is 14 residues long.

The chain has TRBV7-7 and TRBJ1-1; 8 bases are a match to TRBD1. Losses at the gene ends were 2 bases for V and 6 bases for J; bases not matched to a gene: 2. This CDR3 has 13 amino acids. The germline CDR1 and CDR2 sequences are SSHAT and FNYEAQ (reference sequence). The CDR3 sequence is CASSLRTGPEAFF. The CDR3 DNA follows: TGTGCCAGCAGCTTACGGACAGGGCCTGAAGCTTTCTTT.

At least ten counts were recorded for this clonotype. This chain links TRBV19 with TRBJ1-1; D might be TRBD1 (6 bases). The CDR3 is made up of 14 amino acids. V was trimmed by 1 base and J by 5 bases, leaving 11 bases between them. Germline CDR1 LNHDA, CDR2 SQIVND (reference sequence). CDR3 region: CASSIGQDGTEAFF. DNA of the CDR3: TGTGCCAGTAGTATAGGACAGGATGGGACTGAAGCTTTCTTT.

The sample holds many counts of this clonotype. J is TRBJ2-2 and V is TRBV11-2, with D possibly TRBD1 on 6 matching bases. The CDR3 totals 15 residues. The germline V gene has CDR1 SGHAT and CDR2 FQNNGV. The V end was cut by 1 base, the J end by 7 bases, with 13 bases between. The CDR3 DNA sequence: TGTGCCAGCAGCTTAGGGATCTGGGGACACGGGGAGCTGTTTTTT. It is translated as CASSLGIWGHGELFF.

In its sample, this clonotype was seen a few times. The V call is TRBV10-2, the J call TRBJ2-5, with D possibly TRBD1 on 5 matching bases. Trimming left V 5 bases short and J 2 bases short, with 9 bases between. CDR3 length: 13 amino acids. Germline loops: CDR1 WSHSY, CDR2 SAAADI. The CDR3 DNA is TGCGCCAGCAGTAAGACAGCACAAGAGACCCAGTACTTC. This gives the protein CASSKTAQETQYF.

CDR3 sequence: CATSDLHQAFF. Written as DNA, the CDR3 is TGTGCCACCAGTGACTTACACCAAGCTTTCTTT. V is TRBV24-1 and J is TRBJ1-1; D remains unclear. This CDR3 is 11 amino acids long. Germline-derived CDR1 and CDR2 are KGHDR and SFDVKD. Trimming pared 4 bases from V and 9 bases from J, leaving 8 bases between.

Ten or more counts support this clonotype. The chain is built from TRBV7-2 and TRBJ1-5, with D unclear. Germline V gene data show CDR1 as SGHTA and CDR2 as FQGNSA. V was pared by 3 bases and J by 5 bases, with 5 bases between. The CDR3 length is 12 residues. CDR3 sequence reads: CASSFPYQPQHF. CDR3 bases: TGTGCCAGCAGCTTCCCCTATCAGCCCCAGCATTTT.

This clonotype was counted at least ten times. This sequence joins TRBV13 and TRBJ2-2; no firm D call. The germline V and J ends were trimmed by 5 bases and 1 base, with 8 bases remaining between them. CDR3 length: 14 residues. Germline loops: CDR1 PRHDT, CDR2 FYEKMQ (reference sequence). DNA of the CDR3: TGTGCCAGCAGCCACACAAAGAACACCGGGGAGCTGTTTTTT. Translating it yields CASSHTKNTGELFF. The full variable domain, with the rest looked up from reference TRBV13 and TRBJ2-2, is AAGVIQSPRHLIKEKRETATLKCYPIPRHDTVYWYQQGPGQDPQFLISFYEKMQSDKGSIPDRFSAQQFSDYHSELNMSSLELGDSALYFCASSHTKNTGELFFGEGSRLTVL.

This clonotype was observed at least ten times. This chain joins TRBV2 and TRBJ2-7; D gene ambiguous. The CDR3 covers 16 residues. Germline V gene data show CDR1 as SNHLY and CDR2 as FYNNEI. V was cut by 7 bases and J by 3 bases, with 22 bases left in between. CDR3 residues: CASTDPSFSLNYEQYF. The DNA for the CDR3 is TGTGCCAGCACAGACCCCTCCTTTTCGCTCAACTACGAGCAGTACTTC.

This clonotype appeared many times. The genes are TRBV11-2 and TRBJ2-7; D unclear. CDR1 SGHAT and CDR2 FQNNGV come from the germline V gene. V dropped 0 bases and J dropped 0 bases, with 9 bases sitting between them. There are 15 residues in the CDR3. The DNA for the CDR3 is TGTGCCAGCAGCTTAGAGGGAAGGAGCTCCTACGAGCAGTACTTC. Its translation is CASSLEGRSSYEQYF. The full variable domain, with the rest looked up from reference TRBV11-2 and TRBJ2-7, is EAGVAQSPRYKIIEKRQSVAFWCNPISGHATLYWYQQILGQGPKLLIQFQNNGVVDDSQLPKDRFSAERLKGVDSTLKIQPAKLEDSAVYLCASSLEGRSSYEQYFGPGTRLTVT.

This clonotype showed up many times. The rearrangement links TRBV18 to TRBJ1-1, with 8 nucleotides matching TRBD1. CDR1 is KGHSH and CDR2 is LQKENI in the germline V gene. The CDR3 is 15 residues long. The trim removed 1 base at V and 1 base at J, leaving 2 bases unmatched. CDR3 residues: CASSPLGQGNTEAFF. The CDR3 nucleotides are TGTGCCAGCTCACCACTTGGACAGGGGAACACTGAAGCTTTCTTT.

The chain joins TRBV19 to TRBJ1-5; D might be TRBD1 (5 bases). From germline, CDR1 is LNHDA and CDR2 SQIVND (reference sequence). The V end was cut by 4 bases, the J end by 0 bases, with 10 bases between. This CDR3 is built from 15 residues. For the CDR3, the DNA is TGTGCCAGTAGTACGACAGTGTATAGCAATCAGCCCCAGCATTTT. It specifies CASSTTVYSNQPQHF.

This clonotype was counted at least ten times. The chain joins TRBV28 to TRBJ2-7; tentative D call: TRBD2 (6 bases). The germline CDR1 and CDR2 sequences are MDHEN and SYDVKM. V dropped 7 bases and J dropped 4 bases, with 11 bases sitting between them. The CDR3 covers 12 residues. The CDR3 DNA follows: TGTGCCAGCAAGGAGGGCGCGTACGAGCAGTACTTC. Its protein is CASKEGAYEQYF.